Here is one T cell receptor beta chain with its context. Its antigen is as yet unknown. Only in-frame clones appear in the TCRdb table, and some are missing; sequencing was by immunoSEQ multiplex PCR. The profile shows 150,000 to 200,000 clones, 80% to 85% of them singletons. The sample originates from a study of cytomegalovirus exposure and HLA in healthy donors. Overall study findings and caveats: In vitro experiments confirmed that three CMV-associated chains were specific for CMV antigens. Associated with cytomegalovirus, according to the listing, were 150 to 200 TCR beta chains. Per published reports, the classifier diagnosed cytomegalovirus status with high specificity and sensitivity.

Sequenced material: PBMCs. The origin of this receptor is a man younger than 45 in good health and CMV-seropositive.

The CDR3 DNA follows: TGTGCCAGCAGCCCTCTCGGACAGGACTACAATGAGCAGTTCTTC. Amino acid sequence: CASSPLGQDYNEQFF. J is TRBJ2-1 and V is TRBV11-2; TRBD1 agrees at 7 bases. Per germline, CDR1 SGHAT and CDR2 FQNNGV. V dropped 5 bases and J dropped 3; count of bases not matched to a gene: 7. The CDR3 runs 15 residues.